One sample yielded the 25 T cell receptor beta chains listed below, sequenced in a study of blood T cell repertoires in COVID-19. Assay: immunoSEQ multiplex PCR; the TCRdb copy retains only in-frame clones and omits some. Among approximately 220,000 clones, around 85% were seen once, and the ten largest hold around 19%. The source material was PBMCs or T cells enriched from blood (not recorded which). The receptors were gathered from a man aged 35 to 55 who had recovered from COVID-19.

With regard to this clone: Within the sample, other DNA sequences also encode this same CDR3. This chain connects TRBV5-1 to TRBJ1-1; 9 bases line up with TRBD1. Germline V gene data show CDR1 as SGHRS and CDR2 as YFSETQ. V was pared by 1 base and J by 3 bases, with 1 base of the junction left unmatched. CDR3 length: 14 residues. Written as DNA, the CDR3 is TGCGCCAGCAGCTTGACAGGGGGCTACACTGAAGCTTTCTTT. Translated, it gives CASSLTGGYTEAFF. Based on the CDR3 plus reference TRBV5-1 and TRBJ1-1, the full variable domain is KAGVTQTPRYLIKTRGQQVTLSCSPISGHRSVSWYQQTPGQGLQFLFEYFSETQRNKGNFPGRFSGRQFSNSRSEMNVSTLELGDSALYLCASSLTGGYTEAFFGQGTRLTVV.

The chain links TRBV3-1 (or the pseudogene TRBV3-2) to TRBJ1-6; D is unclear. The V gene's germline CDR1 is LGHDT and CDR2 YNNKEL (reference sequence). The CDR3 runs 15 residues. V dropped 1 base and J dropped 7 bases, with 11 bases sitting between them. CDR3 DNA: TGTGCCAGCAGCCAAGGCCCAGGAATAAATTCACCCCTCCACTTT. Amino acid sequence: CASSQGPGINSPLHF.

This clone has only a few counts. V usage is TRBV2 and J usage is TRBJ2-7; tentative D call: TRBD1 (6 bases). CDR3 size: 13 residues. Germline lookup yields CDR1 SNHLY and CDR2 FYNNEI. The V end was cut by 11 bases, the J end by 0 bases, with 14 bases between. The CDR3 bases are TGTGCCGTCGGCAGGGGCGGCTCCTACGAGCAGTACTTC. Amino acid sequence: CAVGRGGSYEQYF.

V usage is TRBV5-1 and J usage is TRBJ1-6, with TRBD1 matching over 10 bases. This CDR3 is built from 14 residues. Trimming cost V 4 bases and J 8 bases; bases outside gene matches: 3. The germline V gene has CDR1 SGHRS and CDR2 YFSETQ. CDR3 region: CASSIGTGDSPLHF. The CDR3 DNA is TGCGCCAGCAGCATCGGGACAGGGGATTCACCCCTCCACTTT.

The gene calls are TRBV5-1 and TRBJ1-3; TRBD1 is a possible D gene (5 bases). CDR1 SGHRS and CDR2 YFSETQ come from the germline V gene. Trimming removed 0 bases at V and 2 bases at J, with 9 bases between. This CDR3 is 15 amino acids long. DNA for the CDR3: TGCGCCAGCAGCTTGGAGGCAGGGACTGGAAACACCATATATTTT. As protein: CASSLEAGTGNTIYF.

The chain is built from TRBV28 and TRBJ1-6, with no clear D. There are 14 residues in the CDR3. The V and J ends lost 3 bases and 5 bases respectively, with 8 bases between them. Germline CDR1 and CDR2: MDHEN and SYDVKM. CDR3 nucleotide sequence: TGTGCCAGCAGTTTTGGCGGAAATAATTCACCCCTCCACTTT. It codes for CASSFGGNNSPLHF.

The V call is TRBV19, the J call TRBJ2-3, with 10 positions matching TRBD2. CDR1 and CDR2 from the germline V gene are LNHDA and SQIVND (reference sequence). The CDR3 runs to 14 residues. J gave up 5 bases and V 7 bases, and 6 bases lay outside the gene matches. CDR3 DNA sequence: TGTGCCAGTACCCTAGCGGGAGTCGTAGATACGCAGTATTTT. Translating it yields CASTLAGVVDTQYF.

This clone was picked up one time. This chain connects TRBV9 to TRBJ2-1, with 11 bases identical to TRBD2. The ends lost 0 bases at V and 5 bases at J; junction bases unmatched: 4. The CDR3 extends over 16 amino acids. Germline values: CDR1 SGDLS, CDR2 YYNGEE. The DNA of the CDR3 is TGTGCCAGCAGCGTAGCTCTAGCGGGAGGTAACAATGAGCAGTTCTTC. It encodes CASSVALAGGNNEQFF.

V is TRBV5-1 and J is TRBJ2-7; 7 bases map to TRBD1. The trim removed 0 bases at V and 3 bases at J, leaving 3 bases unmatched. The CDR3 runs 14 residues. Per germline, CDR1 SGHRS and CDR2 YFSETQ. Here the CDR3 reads CASSLDSGGYEQYF. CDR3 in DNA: TGCGCCAGCAGCTTGGATTCAGGGGGCTACGAGCAGTACTTC.

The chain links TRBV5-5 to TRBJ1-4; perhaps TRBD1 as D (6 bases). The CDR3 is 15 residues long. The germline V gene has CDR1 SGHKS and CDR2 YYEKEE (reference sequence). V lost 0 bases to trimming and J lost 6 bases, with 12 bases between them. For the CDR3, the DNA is TGTGCCAGCAGCTTGGAGGGACAAGCGTATGAAAAACTGTTTTTT. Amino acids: CASSLEGQAYEKLFF.

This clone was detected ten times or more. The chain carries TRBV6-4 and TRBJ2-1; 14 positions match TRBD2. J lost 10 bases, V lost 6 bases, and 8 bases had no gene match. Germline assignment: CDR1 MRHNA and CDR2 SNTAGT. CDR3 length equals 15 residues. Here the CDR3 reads CASSPGTSGSDEQFF. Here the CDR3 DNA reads TGTGCCAGCAGCCCCGGGACTAGCGGGAGCGACGAGCAGTTCTTC.

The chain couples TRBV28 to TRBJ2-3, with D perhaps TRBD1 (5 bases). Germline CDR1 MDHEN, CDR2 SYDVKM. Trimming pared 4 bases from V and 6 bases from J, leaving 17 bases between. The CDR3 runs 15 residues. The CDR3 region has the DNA TGTGCCAGCAGTTCTACCTACACGACAGTCGATACGCAGTATTTT. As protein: CASSSTYTTVDTQYF. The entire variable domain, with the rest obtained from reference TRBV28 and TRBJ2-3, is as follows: DVKVTQSSRYLVKRTGEKVFLECVQDMDHENMFWYRQDPGLGLRLIYFSYDVKMKEKGDIPEGYSVSREKKERFSLILESASTNQTSMYLCASSSTYTTVDTQYFGPGTRLTVL.

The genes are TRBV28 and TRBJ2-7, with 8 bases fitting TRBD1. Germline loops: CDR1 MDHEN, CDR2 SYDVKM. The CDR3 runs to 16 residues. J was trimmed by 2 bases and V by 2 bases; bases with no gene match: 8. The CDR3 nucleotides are TGTGCCAGCAGTTTACTTCAGGGGGCCAGCCCCTACGAGCAGTACTTC. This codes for CASSLLQGASPYEQYF.

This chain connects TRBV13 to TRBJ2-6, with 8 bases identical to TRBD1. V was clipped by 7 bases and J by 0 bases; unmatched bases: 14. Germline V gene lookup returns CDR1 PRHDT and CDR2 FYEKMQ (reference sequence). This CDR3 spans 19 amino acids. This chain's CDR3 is CASTSWDGTGASGANVLTF. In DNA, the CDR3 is TGTGCCAGCACTTCATGGGACGGGACAGGTGCCTCTGGGGCCAACGTCCTGACTTTC.

DNA of the CDR3: TGCGCCAGCAGCTTGGCCTCGGGGATTAATTCACCCCTCCACTTT. Translated, it gives CASSLASGINSPLHF. The chain couples TRBV5-1 to TRBJ1-6, with D unresolved. V was cut by 0 bases and J by 6 bases, with 10 bases left in between. Per the germline V gene, CDR1 is SGHRS and CDR2 is YFSETQ. CDR3 length: 15 amino acids.

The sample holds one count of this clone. The CDR3 bases are TGTGCCAGCAGTTGGCAGAACTCCTACGAGCAGTACTTC. Residues: CASSWQNSYEQYF. This chain joins TRBV12-3 or TRBV12-4 and TRBJ2-7; D is ambiguous. V lost 4 bases, J lost 0 bases, and 7 bases lay in between. CDR3 size: 13 residues.

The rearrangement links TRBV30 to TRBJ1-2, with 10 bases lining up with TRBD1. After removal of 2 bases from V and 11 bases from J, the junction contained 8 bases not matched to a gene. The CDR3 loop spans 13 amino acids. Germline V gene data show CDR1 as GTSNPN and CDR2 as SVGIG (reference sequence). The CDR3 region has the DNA TGTGCCTGGAGTATGGCTAGGGACAGGGGTTACACCTTC. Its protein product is CAWSMARDRGYTF. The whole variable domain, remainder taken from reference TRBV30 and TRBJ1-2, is SQTIHQWPATLVQPVGSPLSLECTVEGTSNPNLYWYRQAAGRGLQLLFYSVGIGQISSEVPQNLSASRPQDRQFILSSKKLLLSDSGFYLCAWSMARDRGYTFGSGTRLTVV.

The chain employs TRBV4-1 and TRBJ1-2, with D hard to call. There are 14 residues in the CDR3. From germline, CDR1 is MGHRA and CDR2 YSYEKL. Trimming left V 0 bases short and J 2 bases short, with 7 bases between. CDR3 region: CASSQETRNYGYTF. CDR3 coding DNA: TGCGCCAGCAGCCAAGAAACCAGAAACTATGGCTACACCTTC.

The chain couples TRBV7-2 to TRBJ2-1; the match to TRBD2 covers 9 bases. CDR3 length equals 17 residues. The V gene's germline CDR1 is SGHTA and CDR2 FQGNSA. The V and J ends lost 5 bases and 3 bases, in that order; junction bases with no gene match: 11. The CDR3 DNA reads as TGTGCCAGCAGCCCCCGTCGGCGGGAGGGGATCTACAATGAGCAGTTCTTC. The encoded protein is CASSPRRREGIYNEQFF.

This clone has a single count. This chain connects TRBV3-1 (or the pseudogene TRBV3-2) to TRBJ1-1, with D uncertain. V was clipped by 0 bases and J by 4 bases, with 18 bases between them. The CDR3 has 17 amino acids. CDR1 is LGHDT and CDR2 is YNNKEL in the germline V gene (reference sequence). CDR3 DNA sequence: TGTGCCAGCAGCCAAGATCTACACATCCTCCGAGGCACTGAAGCTTTCTTT. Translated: CASSQDLHILRGTEAFF.

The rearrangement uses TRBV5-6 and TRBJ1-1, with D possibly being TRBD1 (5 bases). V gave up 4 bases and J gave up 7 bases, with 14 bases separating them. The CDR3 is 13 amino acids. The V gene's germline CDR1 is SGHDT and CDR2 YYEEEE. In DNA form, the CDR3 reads TGTGCCAGCAGCCAAGACAGAAATTTTGAAGCTTTCTTT. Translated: CASSQDRNFEAFF.

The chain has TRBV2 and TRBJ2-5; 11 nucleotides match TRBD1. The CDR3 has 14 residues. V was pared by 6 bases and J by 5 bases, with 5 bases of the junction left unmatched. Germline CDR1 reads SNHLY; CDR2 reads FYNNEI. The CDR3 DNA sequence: TGTGCCAGCAGCGGACAGGGGGCGCAGGAGACCCAGTACTTC. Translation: CASSGQGAQETQYF.

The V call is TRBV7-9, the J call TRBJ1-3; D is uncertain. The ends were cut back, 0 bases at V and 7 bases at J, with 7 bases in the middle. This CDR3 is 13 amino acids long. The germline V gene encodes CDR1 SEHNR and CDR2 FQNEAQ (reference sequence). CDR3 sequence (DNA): TGTGCCAGCAGCTTAGCCGGCAGGAACACCATATATTTT. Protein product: CASSLAGRNTIYF.

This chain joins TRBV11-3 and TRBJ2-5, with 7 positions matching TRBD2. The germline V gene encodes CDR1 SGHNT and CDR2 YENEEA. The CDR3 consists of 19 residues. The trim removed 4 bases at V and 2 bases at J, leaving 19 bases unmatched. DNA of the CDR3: TGTGCCAGCAGCTCTAGATCCCCGTGGGGGGGGATTCCACAAGAGACCCAGTACTTC. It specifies CASSSRSPWGGIPQETQYF.

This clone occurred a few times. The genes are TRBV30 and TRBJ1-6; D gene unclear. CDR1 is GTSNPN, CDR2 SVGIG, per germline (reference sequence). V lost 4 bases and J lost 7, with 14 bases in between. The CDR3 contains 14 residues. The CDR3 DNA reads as TGTGCCTGGAAATCCCCCCGCCGGAATTCACCCCTCCACTTT. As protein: CAWKSPRRNSPLHF.